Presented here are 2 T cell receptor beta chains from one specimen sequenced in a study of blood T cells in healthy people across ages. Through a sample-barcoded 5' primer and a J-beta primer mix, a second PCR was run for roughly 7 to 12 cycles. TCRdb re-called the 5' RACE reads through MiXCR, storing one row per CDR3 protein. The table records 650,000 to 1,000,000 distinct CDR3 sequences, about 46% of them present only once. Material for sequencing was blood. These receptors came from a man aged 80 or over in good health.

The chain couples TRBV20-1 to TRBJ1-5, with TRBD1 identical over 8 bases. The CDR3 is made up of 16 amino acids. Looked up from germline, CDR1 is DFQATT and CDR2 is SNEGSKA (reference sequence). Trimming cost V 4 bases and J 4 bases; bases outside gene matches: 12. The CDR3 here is CSATVPDRGWNQPQHF. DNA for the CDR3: TGCAGTGCTACTGTCCCTGACAGGGGATGGAATCAGCCCCAGCATTTT.

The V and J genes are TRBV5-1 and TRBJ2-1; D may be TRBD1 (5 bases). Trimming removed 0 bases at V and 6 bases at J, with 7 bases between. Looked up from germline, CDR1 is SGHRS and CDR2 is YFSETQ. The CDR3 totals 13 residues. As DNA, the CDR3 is TGCGCCAGCAGCTTGGAAGGGGTCAATGAGCAGTTCTTC. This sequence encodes CASSLEGVNEQFF. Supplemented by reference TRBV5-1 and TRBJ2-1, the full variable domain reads KAGVTQTPRYLIKTRGQQVTLSCSPISGHRSVSWYQQTPGQGLQFLFEYFSETQRNKGNFPGRFSGRQFSNSRSEMNVSTLELGDSALYLCASSLEGVNEQFFGPGTRLTVL.